This record looks at one T cell receptor (beta chain) sequence and its context. Its target is not known. The data were obtained in a study of CD8+ T cells in alopecia areata. Lesional scalp punch biopsies and peripheral blood were collected from alopecia areata patients. Study-wide results and limits: Lesional scalp, notably in alopecia totalis/universalis, had clonality above that of normal scalp. Sequencing of scalp samples also captures resident alphabeta T cells of normal skin.

The CDR3 is 15 residues long. Germline V gene sequence: CDR1 SEHNR, CDR2 FQNEAQ (reference sequence). V lost 5 bases, J lost 7 bases, and 21 bases lay in between. Reverse transcription of extracted RNA yielded cDNA, which provided the sequencing template. Data came from immunoSEQ multiplex PCR; TCRdb stores just in-frame clones and leaves some out. Among 160,000 or so clones, 65% to 75% were seen once, and the ten largest hold more than 9.5%. Specimen: CD8+ T cells sorted from blood, collected at week 0. V is TRBV7-9 and J is TRBJ2-7, with D unclear. This clonotype was obtained from a human donor with alopecia areata. CDR3 sequence: CASSTSEAEKVEQYF. CDR3 coding DNA: TGTGCCAGCAGCACCTCCGAGGCAGAGAAGGTGGAGCAGTACTTC.